The 28 T cell receptor beta chains reported below all come from one sample, sequenced in a study of Tregs in tolerant kidney transplant recipients. Some clones are missing from TCRdb's copy, which holds only in-frame ones; the method was immunoSEQ multiplex PCR. The sample holds about 64,000 clones; around 87% are singletons and the top ten take 3.8%. Mixed chimerism was transient after nonmyeloablative marrow transplants from related graft donors. Sequencing was performed on CD4+ T cells from blood (PBMCs), taken 6 months after the transplant. The receptors here all came from a human patient who received a combined kidney and bone marrow transplant. The graft donor may have contributed some T cells.

The V and J genes are TRBV7-9 and TRBJ2-5; D possibly corresponds to TRBD1 (5 bases). The CDR3 sequence is 14 residues long. Deletions cut 3 bases from V and 3 bases from J, with 11 bases between. CDR1 and CDR2 (germline): SEHNR, FQNEAQ (reference sequence). DNA of the CDR3: TGTGCCAGCAGCTTGACAGTACATGAAGAGACCCAGTACTTC. It encodes CASSLTVHEETQYF.

This sequence joins TRBV28 and TRBJ2-5; TRBD2 agrees at 8 bases. Germline loops: CDR1 MDHEN, CDR2 SYDVKM. The CDR3 has 15 residues. V was pared by 2 bases and J by 5 bases, with 7 bases of the junction left unmatched. CDR3 in DNA: TGTGCCAGCAGTTTACCCCACCGGGGGGGGGAGACCCAGTACTTC. Translated, it gives CASSLPHRGGETQYF.

The chain has TRBV7-6 and TRBJ1-2, with D possibly matching TRBD1 (5 bases). The CDR3 length is 16 residues. Looked up from germline, CDR1 is SGHVS and CDR2 is FNYEAQ. The ends were cut back, 1 base at V and 8 bases at J, with 20 bases in the middle. CDR3 sequence (DNA): TGTGCCAGCAGCTTAGGGCCAGGGTGGACCCCCCAGGGCTACACCTTC. Translated: CASSLGPGWTPQGYTF.

The chain has TRBV5-1 and TRBJ2-1; 11 nucleotides match TRBD2. Germline assignment: CDR1 SGHRS and CDR2 YFSETQ. V shed 0 bases and J 9 bases; nucleotides not matched to a gene: 5. There are 15 residues in the CDR3. CDR3 bases: TGCGCCAGCAGCTTGGCGCTAGCGGGAGGTGGTGAGCAGTTCTTC. This codes for CASSLALAGGGEQFF.

Points on this clone: Other DNA sequences of this sample code for an identical CDR3. The rearrangement joins TRBV4-3 to TRBJ2-3; 7 positions agree with TRBD1. J gave up 2 bases and V 4 bases, and 3 bases lay outside the gene matches. CDR1 and CDR2 (germline): LGHNA, YSLEER. The CDR3 length is 14 residues. CDR3 nucleotide sequence: TGCGCCAGCAGCCCGACAGGGCCCACAGATACGCAGTATTTT. Amino acid sequence: CASSPTGPTDTQYF.

The V gene is TRBV23-1, the J gene TRBJ1-2, with D uncertain. TRBV23-1 is identified as an open reading frame with a role that is uncertain. The CDR3 covers 14 residues. V was trimmed by 0 bases and J by 5 bases, leaving 10 bases between them. The CDR3: CASSQSPSSYGYTF. The CDR3, as DNA: TGCGCCAGCAGTCAATCGCCGAGTTCTTATGGCTACACCTTC.

This clone was counted a single time. V is TRBV6-5 and J is TRBJ2-7, with 9 bases lining up with TRBD1. The CDR3 runs to 14 residues. Germline CDR1 and CDR2: MNHEY and SVGAGI. V dropped 4 bases and J dropped 5; count of bases not matched to a gene: 6. CDR3 coding DNA: TGTGCCAGCAGTTCCGGGACAGGGTGGCACGAGCAGTACTTC. It codes for CASSSGTGWHEQYF.

CDR3 DNA: TGCGCCAGCAGCTTGGTAGCGGGGACCGGGGAGCTGTTTTTT. Its translation: CASSLVAGTGELFF. The chain has TRBV5-1 and TRBJ2-2; 8 bases agree with TRBD2. Germline loops: CDR1 SGHRS, CDR2 YFSETQ. Unmatched junction bases numbered 0, after V lost 0 bases and J lost 5 bases. The CDR3 extends over 14 amino acids.

V is TRBV27 and J is TRBJ2-1; TRBD2 matches at 14 bases. The J segment lost 2 bases and the V segment lost 7 bases, leaving 19 bases of the junction unmatched. The germline CDR1 and CDR2 sequences are MNHEY and SMNVEV (reference sequence). This CDR3 contains 21 residues. The CDR3 DNA is TGTGCCAGCACCCCGGGACTAGCGGGAGTCCCCCTCCTGGGAGCCTACAATGAGCAGTTCTTC. Amino acids: CASTPGLAGVPLLGAYNEQFF.

V usage is TRBV4-3 and J usage is TRBJ2-2; maybe TRBD1 (6 bases). CDR1 and CDR2 from the germline V gene are LGHNA and YSLEER. The V end lost 0 bases, the J end lost 2 bases, and 10 bases lay between the germline ends. This CDR3 has 16 amino acids. CDR3 amino acids: CASSQDWGPNTGELFF. The CDR3 region has the DNA TGCGCCAGCAGCCAAGACTGGGGGCCTAACACCGGGGAGCTGTTTTTT.

The V and J genes are TRBV5-6 and TRBJ2-2; 10 bases agree with TRBD2. There are 16 residues in the CDR3. Germline-derived CDR1 and CDR2 are SGHDT and YYEEEE. With 3 bases clipped from V and 4 bases from J, the junction kept 6 bases outside the gene matches. CDR3 protein: CASSSQRGGVTGELFF. The CDR3 bases are TGTGCCAGCAGCTCGCAGCGGGGGGGCGTCACCGGGGAGCTGTTTTTT.

In nucleotides, the CDR3 is TGCGCCAGCAGCTTGAGACAGGGCGAATATGGCTACACCTTC. Residues: CASSLRQGEYGYTF. The rearrangement joins TRBV5-1 to TRBJ1-2; 7 bases agree with TRBD1. There are 14 residues in the CDR3. Trimming cost V 1 base and J 5 bases; bases outside gene matches: 5. Germline CDR1 and CDR2: SGHRS and YFSETQ.

The rearrangement joins TRBV7-9 to TRBJ2-3; 13 nucleotides align to TRBD2. Germline V gene sequence: CDR1 SEHNR, CDR2 FQNEAQ (reference sequence). With V trimmed by 6 bases and J by 3 bases, 3 bases remained unmatched. This CDR3 spans 15 amino acids. CDR3 amino acids: CASSPTSGRTDTQYF. In nucleotides, the CDR3 is TGTGCCAGCAGTCCGACTAGCGGGAGGACAGATACGCAGTATTTT.

The chain carries TRBV14 and TRBJ1-2; 10 nucleotides align to TRBD1. V lost 2 bases and J lost 7; bases outside the gene matches: 7. The germline gives CDR1 SGHDN, CDR2 FVKESK. CDR3 length equals 15 residues. In DNA, the CDR3 is TGTGCCAGCAGCCAATCGGGACAGGGGAGTAGTGGCTACACCTTC. Its protein product is CASSQSGQGSSGYTF.

In its sample, this clone was seen a few times. This chain links TRBV6-1 with TRBJ2-3, with 9 bases fitting TRBD2. Germline V gives CDR1 MNHNS, CDR2 SASEGT. The CDR3 contains 15 residues. After removal of 7 bases from V and 3 bases from J, the junction contained 8 bases not matched to a gene. CDR3 DNA: TGTGCCAGCATAAGACTAGCGGCAGTGACAGATACGCAGTATTTT. Translating it yields CASIRLAAVTDTQYF.

The V and J genes are TRBV28 and TRBJ1-2, with a weak D call TRBD1 (5 bases). This CDR3 region has 12 residues. The V end lost 6 bases, the J end lost 2 bases, and 7 bases lay between the germline ends. Germline V gene data show CDR1 as MDHEN and CDR2 as SYDVKM. The CDR3 coding sequence is TGTGCCAGCAGGGCAGGGAACTATGGCTACACCTTC. Its protein product is CASRAGNYGYTF.

The chain joins TRBV10-3 to TRBJ1-2; the D gene is possibly TRBD1 (5 bases). CDR3 length equals 13 residues. V was pared by 3 bases and J by 2 bases, with 7 bases between. Germline-derived CDR1 and CDR2 are ENHRY and SYGVKD. CDR3 amino acids: CAISDQGNYGYTF. CDR3 bases: TGTGCCATCAGTGACCAGGGAAACTATGGCTACACCTTC.

The chain links TRBV9 to TRBJ2-5, with TRBD1 identical over 10 bases. Trimming removed 4 bases from V and 1 base from J; junction bases left unmatched: 4. The CDR3 length is 15 residues. The germline gives CDR1 SGDLS, CDR2 YYNGEE. CDR3 in amino acids: CASSFRDRGQETQYF. CDR3 sequence (DNA): TGTGCCAGCAGCTTCCGGGACAGGGGCCAAGAGACCCAGTACTTC.

This chain joins TRBV5-1 and TRBJ2-7; no clear D gene. CDR1 SGHRS and CDR2 YFSETQ come from the germline V gene. The germline V and J ends were trimmed by 0 bases and 0 bases, with 10 bases remaining between them. CDR3 length: 15 amino acids. DNA of the CDR3: TGCGCCAGCAGCTTGGAACACCCAAGCTCCTACGAGCAGTACTTC. Amino acid sequence: CASSLEHPSSYEQYF.

The chain couples TRBV10-3 to TRBJ2-3; TRBD2 aligns across 8 bases. Germline V gene lookup returns CDR1 ENHRY and CDR2 SYGVKD. The CDR3 sequence is 15 residues long. The junction had 4 bases not matched to a gene; V was cut back by 4 bases and J by 1 base. In DNA form, the CDR3 reads TGTGCCATCAGTGCACTAGCGGCCCGCACAGATACGCAGTATTTT. It is translated as CAISALAARTDTQYF.

The genes are TRBV7-3 and TRBJ2-5; D perhaps matches TRBD1 (6 bases). Per germline, CDR1 SGHTA and CDR2 FQGTGA. The CDR3 has 13 amino acids. Deletions cut 5 bases from V and 4 bases from J, with 11 bases between. CDR3 DNA: TGTGCCAGCAGCCCAGGGGTCGTAGAGACCCAGTACTTC. Translated, it gives CASSPGVVETQYF.

The chain couples TRBV2 to TRBJ2-1; the D gene is possibly TRBD2 (6 bases). The germline V gene has CDR1 SNHLY and CDR2 FYNNEI. Trimming removed 1 base from V and 4 bases from J, with 14 bases in between. CDR3 length: 16 amino acids. The CDR3 sequence: CASSEEGRGEYNEQFF. The CDR3 DNA sequence: TGTGCCAGCAGTGAAGAGGGGCGGGGAGAATACAATGAGCAGTTCTTC.

V and J are TRBV4-3 and TRBJ1-2, with 8 bases aligning to TRBD1. The CDR3 is 14 amino acids. Germline values: CDR1 LGHNA, CDR2 YSLEER. Unmatched junction bases numbered 3, after V lost 2 bases and J lost 4 bases. The CDR3 spells CASSQLTGAYGYTF. As DNA, the CDR3 is TGCGCCAGCAGCCAACTGACAGGGGCCTATGGCTACACCTTC.

V and J are TRBV16 and TRBJ2-5; 8 bases are shared with TRBD1. The CDR3 is 15 residues long. J gave up 5 bases and V 4 bases, and 9 bases lay outside the gene matches. Germline loops: CDR1 KGHSY, CDR2 FQNENV. CDR3 bases: TGTGCCAGCAGCCTCTCTAGGACAGGGTACGAGACCCAGTACTTC. Amino acid sequence: CASSLSRTGYETQYF.

The chain has TRBV7-2 and TRBJ2-1, with 8 positions matching TRBD1. J was trimmed by 4 bases and V by 5 bases; bases with no gene match: 4. The CDR3 has 14 residues. The germline gives CDR1 SGHTA, CDR2 FQGNSA. The CDR3 bases are TGTGCCAGCAGCCCAGGGACAGGTTACAATGAGCAGTTCTTC. Its protein product is CASSPGTGYNEQFF.

The DNA of the CDR3 is TGCGCCAGCAGCCAAGAATACAAGGGGGGGGACGCATTCTACTACGAGCAGTACTTC. This sequence encodes CASSQEYKGGDAFYYEQYF. V and J are TRBV4-3 and TRBJ2-7; possibly TRBD2 for D (7 bases). The CDR3 loop spans 19 amino acids. Trimming cost V 0 bases and J 3 bases, with 24 bases left between them. Germline CDR1 LGHNA, CDR2 YSLEER.

Turning to this clone: Other DNA sequences in the same sample also yield this CDR3. This chain joins TRBV5-1 and TRBJ1-5; D gene uncertain. There are 13 residues in the CDR3. V was shortened by 0 bases and J by 4 bases, with 5 bases between the two germline ends. Germline V CDR1 and CDR2: SGHRS, YFSETQ. CDR3 protein: CASSLAGNQPQHF. The DNA for the CDR3 is TGCGCCAGCAGCTTGGCCGGGAATCAGCCCCAGCATTTT.

The J gene is TRBJ1-1, the V gene TRBV28; D is uncertain. CDR3 length equals 16 residues. In germline, CDR1 is MDHEN, CDR2 SYDVKM. Trimming cost V 5 bases and J 0 bases, with 16 bases left between them. CDR3 DNA sequence: TGTGCCAGCAGTCCTGCTGCTCGGGTTATGAACACTGAAGCTTTCTTT. Amino acids: CASSPAARVMNTEAFF.